The 17 T cell receptor beta chains in this list originate from one sample, sequenced in a study of T cell responses to AZD1222 COVID-19 vaccine. The table came from immunoSEQ multiplex PCR; TCRdb's copy has only in-frame clones and leaves some out. Of around 130,000 clones in the sample, around 90% are singletons; the top ten hold roughly 5.2%. The sequencing used peripheral blood, collected 28 days after the second AZD1222 dose. Receptors were obtained from an adult who received the AZD1222 COVID-19 vaccine.

V usage is TRBV2 and J usage is TRBJ2-6, with D tentatively TRBD1 or TRBD2 (6 bases each). The CDR3 contains 16 residues. The ends were cut back, 7 bases at V and 1 base at J, with 14 bases in the middle. Germline V gives CDR1 SNHLY, CDR2 FYNNEI. CDR3 nucleotides: TGTGCCAGCACCGGAGGGGGTCTTTCTGGGGCCAACGTCCTGACTTTC. As protein: CASTGGGLSGANVLTF.

This clone was seen a single time. V gene TRBV7-2 combines with J gene TRBJ2-3; D not certain. Germline-derived CDR1 and CDR2 are SGHTA and FQGNSA. The ends were cut back, 2 bases at V and 0 bases at J, with 6 bases in the middle. The CDR3 covers 14 residues. The CDR3, as DNA: TGTGCCAGCAGCTTACCGCAGAGCACAGATACGCAGTATTTT. Translation: CASSLPQSTDTQYF.

The chain couples TRBV7-2 to TRBJ1-2; D might be TRBD1 (5 bases). The CDR3 extends over 13 amino acids. The V gene lost 0 bases and the J gene lost 14 bases, with 16 bases spanning the gap. CDR1 and CDR2 from the germline V gene are SGHTA and FQGNSA. The CDR3 sequence is CASSLAGSGRGTF. The CDR3 DNA sequence: TGTGCCAGCAGCTTAGCGGGTTCGGGACGCGGTACCTTC.

This sequence joins TRBV21-1 and TRBJ2-5. TRBV21-1 is assigned pseudogene status. The CDR3 loop spans 14 amino acids. In nucleotides, the CDR3 is TGTGCCAGCCCCTGTTGGGTAAACCAAGAGACCCAGTACTTC. Its protein product is CASPCWVNQETQYF.

The genes are TRBV9 and TRBJ1-2; D possibly corresponds to TRBD1 (5 bases). The CDR3 runs to 12 residues. V was trimmed by 3 bases and J by 10 bases, leaving 13 bases between them. Germline CDR1 and CDR2: SGDLS and YYNGEE. CDR3 in DNA: TGTGCCAGCAGCGCCGAGGGGTTCATCTACACCTTC. Its translation is CASSAEGFIYTF.

The chain links TRBV5-1 to TRBJ2-2; 11 bases line up with TRBD1. After removal of 4 bases from V and 4 bases from J, the junction contained 3 bases not matched to a gene. Germline-derived CDR1 and CDR2 are SGHRS and YFSETQ. The CDR3 has 15 amino acids. DNA for the CDR3: TGCGCCAGCAGCGGACAGGGGGCTAGCACCGGGGAGCTGTTTTTT. Its protein is CASSGQGASTGELFF.

The chain carries TRBV5-1 and TRBJ2-3, with D unresolved. The CDR3 covers 12 residues. Per germline, CDR1 SGHRS and CDR2 YFSETQ. Trimming pared 5 bases from V and 4 bases from J, leaving 8 bases between. The CDR3 here is CASSFKPDTQYF. The CDR3 nucleotides are TGCGCCAGCAGTTTCAAACCAGATACGCAGTATTTT.

The V gene is TRBV27, the J gene TRBJ2-1; D not certain. Germline-derived CDR1 and CDR2 are MNHEY and SMNVEV (reference sequence). CDR3 length equals 15 residues. V was trimmed by 1 base and J by 1 base, leaving 8 bases between them. CDR3 DNA: TGTGCCAGCAGTTTATTAGGGCCTTCCTACAATGAGCAGTTCTTC. Its translation: CASSLLGPSYNEQFF.

The chain couples TRBV6-2 or TRBV6-3 to TRBJ2-7; TRBD1 agrees at 9 bases. The V segment lost 2 bases and the J segment 4 bases; nucleotides outside the gene matches: 0. Per the germline V gene, CDR1 is MNHEY and CDR2 is SVGEGT. The CDR3 spans 13 residues. The CDR3 sequence: CASSYDRGYEQYF. CDR3 sequence (DNA): TGTGCCAGCAGTTACGACAGGGGGTACGAGCAGTACTTC.

This chain links TRBV19 with TRBJ2-7; D remains unclear. The germline V and J ends were trimmed by 3 bases and 0 bases, with 6 bases remaining between them. This CDR3 contains 13 residues. Germline V gives CDR1 LNHDA, CDR2 SQIVND (reference sequence). CDR3 region: CASSMHSSYEQYF. The CDR3 nucleotides are TGTGCCAGTAGTATGCATTCCTCCTACGAGCAGTACTTC. Together with reference TRBV19 and TRBJ2-7, the CDR3 gives the full variable domain: DGGITQSPKYLFRKEGQNVTLSCEQNLNHDAMYWYRQDPGQGLRLIYYSQIVNDFQKGDIAEGYSVSREKKESFPLTVTSAQKNPTAFYLCASSMHSSYEQYFGPGTRLTVT.

This chain connects TRBV6-5 to TRBJ1-2; tentatively, D is TRBD1 (6 bases). Germline CDR1 reads MNHEY; CDR2 reads SVGAGI. The CDR3 sequence is 13 residues long. The V end lost 2 bases, the J end lost 8 bases, and 12 bases lay between the germline ends. Written as DNA, the CDR3 is TGTGCCAGCAGTTACGTCGGGGGCAGGGGCTACACCTTC. Protein sequence: CASSYVGGRGYTF.

This clone was seen a handful of times. The chain uses TRBV19 and TRBJ1-5; tentative D call: TRBD1 (6 bases). The CDR3 loop spans 14 amino acids. The V end was cut by 6 bases, the J end by 4 bases, with 13 bases between. CDR1 LNHDA and CDR2 SQIVND come from the germline V gene (reference sequence). Here the CDR3 DNA reads TGTGCCAGTAGAAGGCAGGGGAGAAATCAGCCCCAGCATTTT. This encodes CASRRQGRNQPQHF. Drawing the rest from reference TRBV19 and TRBJ1-5, the complete variable domain is DGGITQSPKYLFRKEGQNVTLSCEQNLNHDAMYWYRQDPGQGLRLIYYSQIVNDFQKGDIAEGYSVSREKKESFPLTVTSAQKNPTAFYLCASRRQGRNQPQHFGDGTRLSIL.

V usage is TRBV6-5 and J usage is TRBJ2-7; possibly TRBD1 or TRBD2 for D (5 bases each). Deletions cut 6 bases from V and 2 bases from J, with 14 bases between. Germline CDR1 is MNHEY and CDR2 is SVGAGI. The CDR3 length is 14 residues. Written as DNA, the CDR3 is TGTGCCAGCAGCTTAACCCGGGGCCCCTACGAGCAGTACTTC. As protein: CASSLTRGPYEQYF.

The V and J genes are TRBV28 and TRBJ1-5; TRBD1 aligns across 8 bases. Trimming removed 4 bases from V and 0 bases from J; junction bases left unmatched: 17. The CDR3 length is 20 residues. Germline V gene sequence: CDR1 MDHEN, CDR2 SYDVKM. The CDR3 is CASSSPSTGQGPYSNQPQHF. CDR3 nucleotide sequence: TGTGCCAGCAGTTCACCCTCAACCGGACAGGGACCGTATAGCAATCAGCCCCAGCATTTT.

The chain employs TRBV27 and TRBJ2-3; 9 bases are a match to TRBD1. The junction had 7 bases not matched to a gene; V was cut back by 7 bases and J by 5 bases. The CDR3 covers 14 residues. CDR1 is MNHEY and CDR2 is SMNVEV in the germline V gene (reference sequence). CDR3 nucleotide sequence: TGTGCCAGCAATATAGGGACAGGGCGAGATACGCAGTATTTT. Amino acids: CASNIGTGRDTQYF.

The rearrangement joins TRBV6-5 to TRBJ1-5; a weak D match, TRBD1 (5 bases). This CDR3 has 13 residues. CDR1 and CDR2 (germline): MNHEY, SVGAGI. The V end was cut by 4 bases, the J end by 11 bases, with 15 bases between. CDR3 coding DNA: TGTGCCAGCAGTTCCGAGCCGGGACCCACCCAGCATTTT. This gives the protein CASSSEPGPTQHF.

The rearrangement links TRBV7-6 to TRBJ2-7, with 12 nucleotides matching TRBD1. Per germline, CDR1 SGHVS and CDR2 FNYEAQ. This CDR3 spans 18 amino acids. Losses at the gene ends were 1 base for V and 4 bases for J; bases not matched to a gene: 11. CDR3 loop: CASSLGFGGTGGVYEQYF. The CDR3 DNA is TGTGCCAGCAGCTTAGGTTTTGGTGGGACAGGGGGCGTTTACGAGCAGTACTTC.